Below, 25 T cell receptor beta chains from the same sample are listed, as sequenced in a study of T cells after posttransplantation cyclophosphamide. A marrow graft followed busulfan-fludarabine conditioning, with cyclophosphamide on days +3 and +4. TCRdb's table, derived via immunoSEQ multiplex PCR, lists solely in-frame clones and lacks some. The sample holds fewer than 8,000 clones, approximately 84% seen once. The source was CD8+ T cells sorted from PBMCs, collected 1404 days after allogeneic stem cell transplant with posttransplant cyclophosphamide. Receptor source: a female patient aged 50-59 years who received an allogeneic stem cell transplant from a related donor, was CMV-positive, and had no GVHD. Among the T cells, some may be from the graft donor.

This chain connects TRBV7-2 to TRBJ2-1, with 9 nucleotides matching TRBD2. V lost 3 bases and J lost 4; bases outside the gene matches: 4. CDR3 length: 15 amino acids. In germline, CDR1 is SGHTA, CDR2 FQGNSA. The CDR3 DNA follows: TGTGCCAGCAGCTTTGGCGGGAGGGGGTACAATGAGCAGTTCTTC. It specifies CASSFGGRGYNEQFF.

In its sample, this clone ranks as medium-sized. V gene TRBV7-9 combines with J gene TRBJ2-1; D unresolved. Germline V gene lookup returns CDR1 SEHNR and CDR2 FQNEAQ (reference sequence). Trimming pared 5 bases from V and 6 bases from J, leaving 11 bases between. The CDR3 spans 13 residues. The CDR3 DNA sequence: TGTGCCAGCAGCCCCGGGTGGAGCAATGAGCAGTTCTTC. Translated, it gives CASSPGWSNEQFF. The full variable domain, rest sourced from reference TRBV7-9 and TRBJ2-1, is DTGVSQNPRHKITKRGQNVTFRCDPISEHNRLYWYRQTLGQGPEFLTYFQNEAQLEKSRLLSDRFSAERPKGSFSTLEIQRTEQGDSAMYLCASSPGWSNEQFFGPGTRLTVL.

The chain employs TRBV5-8 and TRBJ1-5, with 8 bases fitting TRBD1. Germline V gene data show CDR1 as SGHTS and CDR2 as YDEGEE. V was clipped by 0 bases and J by 3 bases; unmatched bases: 5. The CDR3 consists of 16 residues. CDR3 DNA: TGTGCCAGCAGCTTGGTAGGACAGGGCGACAATCAGCCCCAGCATTTT. It specifies CASSLVGQGDNQPQHF.

CDR3 protein: CASSPGGSGTQYF. CDR3 nucleotide sequence: TGTGCCAGCAGCCCGGGGGGGAGTGGGACCCAGTACTTC. This rearrangement joins TRBV7-3 to TRBJ2-5, with TRBD2 identical over 8 bases. Germline assignment: CDR1 SGHTA and CDR2 FQGTGA. V gave up 5 bases and J gave up 7 bases; unmatched junction bases: 6. The CDR3 has 13 amino acids.

This chain uses TRBV4-1 with TRBJ2-2; possible D gene TRBD1, 6 bases. Germline lookup yields CDR1 MGHRA and CDR2 YSYEKL. The length of the CDR3 is 18 residues. Between the trimmed V and J ends, which lost 2 bases and 6 bases, there was a span of 22 bases. This CDR3 is CASSQFWATTGYPGELFF. The DNA of the CDR3 is TGCGCCAGCAGCCAATTTTGGGCCACTACAGGGTACCCCGGGGAGCTGTTTTTT.

The chain employs TRBV14 and TRBJ2-1; the match to TRBD2 covers 8 bases. The CDR3 has 16 residues. Germline CDR1 reads SGHDN; CDR2 reads FVKESK. Germline trimming cut 4 bases from V and 3 bases from J; bases unmatched to any gene: 8. The CDR3 DNA reads as TGTGCCAGCAGCCTCGTTGGCCTAGCGGGCTACAATGAGCAGTTCTTC. This sequence encodes CASSLVGLAGYNEQFF.

This clone turned up a few times. The chain carries TRBV13 and TRBJ2-7; 9 nucleotides line up with TRBD2. CDR3 length: 13 amino acids. J was trimmed by 7 bases and V by 8 bases; bases with no gene match: 9. Germline V lookup: CDR1 PRHDT, CDR2 FYEKMQ (reference sequence). The CDR3 loop reads CASAWGGRAEQYF. Written as DNA, the CDR3 is TGTGCCAGCGCATGGGGCGGGAGGGCGGAGCAGTACTTC.

This chain links TRBV30 with TRBJ1-5; 8 bases align to TRBD1. The CDR3 extends over 16 amino acids. The germline CDR1 and CDR2 sequences are GTSNPN and SVGIG (reference sequence). The V and J ends lost 3 bases and 4 bases, in that order; junction bases with no gene match: 11. The CDR3 protein is CAWRDRGGEGNQPQHF. DNA of the CDR3: TGTGCCTGGAGAGACAGGGGCGGGGAAGGAAATCAGCCCCAGCATTTT.

The chain employs TRBV11-3 and TRBJ2-1, with TRBD2 matching 13 bases. CDR3 length equals 16 residues. Germline loops: CDR1 SGHNT, CDR2 YENEEA. J lost 6 bases, V lost 4 bases, and 6 bases had no gene match. CDR3: CASSSRTSGSSNEQFF. The CDR3 nucleotides read TGTGCCAGCAGCTCGAGGACTAGCGGGAGTTCCAATGAGCAGTTCTTC. The whole variable domain, filled in from reference TRBV11-3 and TRBJ2-1, reads EAGVVQSPRYKIIEKKQPVAFWCNPISGHNTLYWYLQNLGQGPELLIRYENEEAVDDSQLPKDRFSAERLKGVDSTLKIQPAELGDSAVYLCASSSRTSGSSNEQFFGPGTRLTVL.

The sample holds one count of this clone. The chain carries TRBV27 and TRBJ2-1; maybe TRBD2 (6 bases). The germline V gene has CDR1 MNHEY and CDR2 SMNVEV (reference sequence). The CDR3 has 21 amino acids. The V end was cut by 3 bases, the J end by 0 bases, with 27 bases between. The CDR3 DNA follows: TGTGCCAGCAGTTTGGCTAGCGAGCCCTACCTCACCCGGGACTCCTACAATGAGCAGTTCTTC. Translation: CASSLASEPYLTRDSYNEQFF.

The chain has TRBV27 and TRBJ1-3; possible D gene TRBD1, 6 bases. This CDR3 region has 17 residues. V was shortened by 5 bases and J by 5 bases, with 22 bases between the two germline ends. Germline V gives CDR1 MNHEY, CDR2 SMNVEV (reference sequence). CDR3 nucleotide sequence: TGTGCCAGCAGTCCCTACTCAACAGGGTTTTCAAGAAACACCATATATTTT. It translates to CASSPYSTGFSRNTIYF.

This chain joins TRBV13 and TRBJ1-1; D gene unclear. With 6 bases removed from V and 6 bases from J, the gap between germline ends came to 17 bases. The V gene's germline CDR1 is PRHDT and CDR2 FYEKMQ (reference sequence). The CDR3 consists of 14 residues. CDR3 loop: CASSLDSNYAEAFF. CDR3 nucleotide sequence: TGTGCCAGCAGTCTAGATAGTAATTACGCTGAAGCTTTCTTT.

The gene calls are TRBV27 and TRBJ2-6; TRBD1 might be the D (8 bases). Germline CDR1 and CDR2: MNHEY and SMNVEV (reference sequence). Trimming pared 4 bases from V and 0 bases from J, leaving 16 bases between. The CDR3 is made up of 18 amino acids. CDR3 residues: CASSYGGTGSSGANVLTF. CDR3 coding DNA: TGTGCCAGCAGTTACGGGGGGACAGGTAGCTCTGGGGCCAACGTCCTGACTTTC.

V gene TRBV7-7 combines with J gene TRBJ2-1; a possible D gene is TRBD2 (6 bases). Trimming pared 5 bases from V and 2 bases from J, leaving 16 bases between. In germline, CDR1 is SSHAT, CDR2 FNYEAQ (reference sequence). The CDR3 has 16 residues. The CDR3 nucleotides read TGTGCCAGCAGCCCTCGCCCGGGCGGGGCCTACAATGAGCAGTTCTTC. Encoded protein: CASSPRPGGAYNEQFF.

V is TRBV7-2 and J is TRBJ2-5, with 9 bases aligning to TRBD1. The CDR3 is 14 residues long. Germline V gene data show CDR1 as SGHTA and CDR2 as FQGNSA. V shed 6 bases and J 5 bases; nucleotides not matched to a gene: 7. The chain's CDR3 is CASRDTGGMETQYF. The CDR3 nucleotides read TGTGCCAGCAGGGATACAGGGGGCATGGAGACCCAGTACTTC.

The V call is TRBV19, the J call TRBJ2-1, with 8 bases aligning to TRBD2. This CDR3 has 14 residues. Germline trimming cut 5 bases from V and 5 bases from J; bases unmatched to any gene: 5. Germline lookup yields CDR1 LNHDA and CDR2 SQIVND (reference sequence). The CDR3: CASSFSGMDNEQFF. As DNA, the CDR3 is TGTGCCAGTAGTTTTAGCGGGATGGACAATGAGCAGTTCTTC.

The CDR3 DNA reads as TGTGCCAGCAGTTTATCGTTAATGACCGGGGAGCTGTTTTTT. Its protein product is CASSLSLMTGELFF. This chain uses TRBV27 with TRBJ2-2; D gene uncertain. The germline V and J ends were trimmed by 0 bases and 5 bases, with 7 bases remaining between them. Germline CDR1 and CDR2: MNHEY and SMNVEV (reference sequence). This CDR3 comprises 14 residues.

The CDR3 loop reads CASAWREVTYEQYF. CDR3 coding DNA: TGTGCCAGCGCCTGGCGGGAGGTGACCTACGAGCAGTACTTC. The chain is built from TRBV21-1 and TRBJ2-7; whether TRBD2, the table's D call, matches the DNA was not checked. TRBV21-1 is assigned pseudogene status. The CDR3 runs to 14 residues.

By proportion, this clone is hyperexpanded. The V call is TRBV7-9, the J call TRBJ2-3; D remains ambiguous. The length of the CDR3 is 14 residues. V was shortened by 1 base and J by 3 bases, with 8 bases between the two germline ends. Germline CDR1 SEHNR, CDR2 FQNEAQ (reference sequence). CDR3 loop: CASSLVSSTDTQYF. The CDR3 DNA sequence: TGTGCCAGCAGCTTAGTTAGCAGTACAGATACGCAGTATTTT.

This clone is judged large (0.1 to 1%). The CDR3 DNA reads as TGTGCCAGCAGCACAAGCGGGAGGGCCCCCAATGAGCAGTTCTTC. Encoded protein: CASSTSGRAPNEQFF. This rearrangement joins TRBV9 to TRBJ2-1; 10 bases are shared with TRBD2. Germline V gene lookup returns CDR1 SGDLS and CDR2 YYNGEE. Trimming took 4 bases from V and 6 from J; bases not matched to a gene: 7. The CDR3 loop spans 15 amino acids.

The J gene is TRBJ2-3, the V gene TRBV15; possibly TRBD1 for D (5 bases). Germline CDR1 reads LNHNV; CDR2 reads YYDKDF (reference sequence). V lost 3 bases to trimming and J lost 4 bases, with 20 bases between them. This CDR3 is built from 17 residues. The CDR3 here is CATSRESSGLIPDTQYF. As DNA, the CDR3 is TGTGCCACCAGCAGGGAAAGTTCAGGGCTAATCCCAGATACGCAGTATTTT.

Comments on this clone: Germline is not matched at one junction end, which may reflect a read error. The chain joins TRBV5-4 to TRBJ2-1, with 7 bases fitting TRBD2. Germline lookup yields CDR1 SGHNT and CDR2 YYREEE (reference sequence). The CDR3 has 12 amino acids. The CDR3 spells CASSPDAGVGLF. In DNA form, the CDR3 reads TGTGCCAGCAGCCCTGATGCGGGGGTTGGGCTCTTC.

The chain's CDR3 is CASSLSRTAEQYF. The CDR3 nucleotides read TGTGCCAGCAGTTTATCGAGAACTGCTGAGCAGTACTTC. The chain has TRBV27 and TRBJ2-7, with D unresolved. V was pared by 0 bases and J by 7 bases, with 10 bases between. This CDR3 comprises 13 residues. CDR1 and CDR2 (germline): MNHEY, SMNVEV (reference sequence).

The chain combines TRBV25-1 with TRBJ1-1; TRBD1 is a possible D gene (6 bases). CDR3 size: 12 residues. The V and J ends lost 10 bases and 5 bases respectively, with 14 bases between them. Germline V CDR1 and CDR2: MGHDK, SYGVNS. CDR3 amino acids: CATKGGATEAFF. CDR3 DNA: TGTGCCACTAAGGGGGGGGCTACTGAAGCTTTCTTT. Complete variable domain (other parts from reference TRBV25-1 and TRBJ1-1): EADIYQTPRYLVIGTGKKITLECSQTMGHDKMYWYQQDPGMELHLIHYSYGVNSTEKGDLSSESTVSRIRTEHFPLTLESARPSHTSQYLCATKGGATEAFFGQGTRLTVV.

This clone was counted between two and nine times. The genes are TRBV9 and TRBJ2-7; no definite D call. Germline V gives CDR1 SGDLS, CDR2 YYNGEE. Trimming cost V 3 bases and J 5 bases, with 12 bases left between them. The CDR3 has 13 amino acids. The CDR3 DNA follows: TGTGCCAGCAGCGCCTCCCTCCTCCACGAGCAGTACTTC. Translation gives CASSASLLHEQYF.